This T cell receptor beta chain came from a study of identical twins. This CDR3 is built from 15 residues. V lost 3 bases to trimming and J lost 4 bases, with 15 bases between them. CDR1 and CDR2 (germline): MDHEN, SYDVKM. Each CDR3 protein is one row after TCRdb ran MiXCR on the 5' RACE reads. Of some 1,700,000 distinct CDR3 sequences in the sample, about 30% were seen once. This rearrangement joins TRBV28 to TRBJ1-1; D might be TRBD1 (6 bases). The receptor comes from a newborn girl in good health. The specimen was cord blood. The CDR3 nucleotides are TGTGCCAGCAGTTTGTGGGGGGCGAGAGGCACTGAAGCTTTCTTT. Its translation: CASSLWGARGTEAFF.